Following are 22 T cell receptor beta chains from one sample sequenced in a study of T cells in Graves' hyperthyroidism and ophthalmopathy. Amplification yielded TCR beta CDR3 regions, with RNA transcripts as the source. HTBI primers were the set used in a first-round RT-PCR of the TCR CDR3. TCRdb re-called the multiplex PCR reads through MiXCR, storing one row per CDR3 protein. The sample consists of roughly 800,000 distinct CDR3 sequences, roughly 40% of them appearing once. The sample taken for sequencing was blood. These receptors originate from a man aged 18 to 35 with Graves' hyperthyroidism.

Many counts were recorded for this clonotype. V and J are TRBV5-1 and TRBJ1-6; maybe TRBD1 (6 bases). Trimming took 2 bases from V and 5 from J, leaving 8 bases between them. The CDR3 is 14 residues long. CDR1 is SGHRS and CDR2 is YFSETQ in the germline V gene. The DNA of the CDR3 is TGCGCCAGCAGCTTACCAGGGGATAATTCACCCCTCCACTTT. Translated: CASSLPGDNSPLHF.

CDR3 residues: CSARATSDRVYEQYF. In nucleotides, the CDR3 is TGCAGTGCTAGAGCGACATCGGACAGGGTTTACGAGCAGTACTTC. The chain carries TRBV20-1 and TRBJ2-7; TRBD1 matches at 8 bases. The length of the CDR3 is 15 residues. Germline V gene data show CDR1 as DFQATT and CDR2 as SNEGSKA (reference sequence). J lost 4 bases, V lost 1 base, and 9 bases had no gene match.

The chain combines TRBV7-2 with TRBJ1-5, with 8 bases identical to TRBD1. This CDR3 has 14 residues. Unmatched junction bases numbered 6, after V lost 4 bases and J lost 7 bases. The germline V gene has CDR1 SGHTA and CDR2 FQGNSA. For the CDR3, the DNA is TGTGCCAGCAGCTACAGACAGGGGATGCAGCCCCAGCATTTT. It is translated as CASSYRQGMQPQHF.

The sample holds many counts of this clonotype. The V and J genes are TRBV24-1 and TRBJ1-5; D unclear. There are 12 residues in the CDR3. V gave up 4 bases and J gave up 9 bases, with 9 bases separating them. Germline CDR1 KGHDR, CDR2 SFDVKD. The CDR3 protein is CATSDRERPQHF. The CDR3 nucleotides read TGTGCCACCAGTGACCGGGAAAGGCCCCAGCATTTT.

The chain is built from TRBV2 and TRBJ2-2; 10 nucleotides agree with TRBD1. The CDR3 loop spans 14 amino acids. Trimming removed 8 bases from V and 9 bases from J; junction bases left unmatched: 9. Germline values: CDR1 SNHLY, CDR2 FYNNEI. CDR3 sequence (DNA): TGTGCCAGCTTGGGGACAGGGGTTCCCAGGGAGCTGTTTTTT. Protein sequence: CASLGTGVPRELFF.

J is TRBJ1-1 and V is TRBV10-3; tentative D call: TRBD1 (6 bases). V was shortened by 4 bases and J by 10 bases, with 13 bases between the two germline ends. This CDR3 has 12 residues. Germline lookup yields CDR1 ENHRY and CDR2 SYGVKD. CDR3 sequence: CAISGAGRGAFF. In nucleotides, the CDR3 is TGTGCCATCAGTGGTGCGGGCAGGGGAGCTTTCTTT.

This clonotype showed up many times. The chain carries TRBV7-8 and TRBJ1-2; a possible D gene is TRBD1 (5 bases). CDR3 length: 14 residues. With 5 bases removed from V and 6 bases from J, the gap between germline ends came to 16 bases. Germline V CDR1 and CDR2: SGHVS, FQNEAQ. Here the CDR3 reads CASSDGTGRNGYTF. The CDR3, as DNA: TGTGCCAGCAGCGATGGGACGGGGAGGAATGGCTACACCTTC.

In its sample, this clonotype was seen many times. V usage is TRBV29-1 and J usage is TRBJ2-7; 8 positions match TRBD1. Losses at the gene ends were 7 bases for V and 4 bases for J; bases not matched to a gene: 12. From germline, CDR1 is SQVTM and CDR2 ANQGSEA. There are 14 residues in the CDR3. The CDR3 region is CSAAPGGIRYEQYF. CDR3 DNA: TGCAGCGCTGCCCCAGGGGGCATTCGGTACGAGCAGTACTTC.

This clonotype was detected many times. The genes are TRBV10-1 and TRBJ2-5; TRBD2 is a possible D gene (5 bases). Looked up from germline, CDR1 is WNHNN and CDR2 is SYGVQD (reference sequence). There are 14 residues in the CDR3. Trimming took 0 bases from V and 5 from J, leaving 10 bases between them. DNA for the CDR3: TGCGCCAGCAGTGAGTCGGTCAGAGGGGAGACCCAGTACTTC. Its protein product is CASSESVRGETQYF.

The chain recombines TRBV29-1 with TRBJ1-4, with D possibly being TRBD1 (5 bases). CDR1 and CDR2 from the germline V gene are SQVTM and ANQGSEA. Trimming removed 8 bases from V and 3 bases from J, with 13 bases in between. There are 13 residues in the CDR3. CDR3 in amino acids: CSLSGSANEKLFF. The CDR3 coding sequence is TGCAGCTTATCAGGGTCAGCTAATGAAAAACTGTTTTTT.

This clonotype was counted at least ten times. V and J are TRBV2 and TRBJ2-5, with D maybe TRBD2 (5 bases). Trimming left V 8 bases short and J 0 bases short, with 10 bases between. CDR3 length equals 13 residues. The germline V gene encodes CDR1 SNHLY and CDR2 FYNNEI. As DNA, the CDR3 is TGTGCCAGCGAGGCGGGCAACCAAGAGACCCAGTACTTC. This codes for CASEAGNQETQYF.

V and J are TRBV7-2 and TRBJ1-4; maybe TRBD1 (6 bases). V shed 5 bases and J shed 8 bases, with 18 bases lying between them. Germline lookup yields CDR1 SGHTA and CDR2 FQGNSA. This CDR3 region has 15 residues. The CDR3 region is CASSPGGQGEEKLFF. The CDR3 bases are TGTGCCAGCAGCCCCGGGGGACAAGGGGAAGAAAAACTGTTTTTT. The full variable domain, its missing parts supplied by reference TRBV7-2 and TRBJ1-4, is GAGVSQSPSNKVTEKGKDVELRCDPISGHTALYWYRQSLGQGLEFLIYFQGNSAPDKSGLPSDRFSAERTGGSVSTLTIQRTQQEDSAVYLCASSPGGQGEEKLFFGSGTQLSVL.

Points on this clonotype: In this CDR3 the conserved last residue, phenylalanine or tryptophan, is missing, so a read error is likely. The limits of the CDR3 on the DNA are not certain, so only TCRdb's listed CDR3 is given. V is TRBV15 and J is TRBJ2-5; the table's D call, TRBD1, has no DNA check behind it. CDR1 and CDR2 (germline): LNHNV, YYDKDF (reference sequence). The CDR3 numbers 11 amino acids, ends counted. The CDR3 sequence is CATSRAGDRVT.

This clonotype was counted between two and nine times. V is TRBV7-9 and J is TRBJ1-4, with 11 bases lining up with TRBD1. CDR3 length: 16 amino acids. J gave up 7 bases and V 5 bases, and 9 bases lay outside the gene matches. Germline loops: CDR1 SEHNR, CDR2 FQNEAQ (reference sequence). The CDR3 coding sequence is TGTGCCAGCAGCACTTCACCCGGGACAGGGGGTGAAAAACTGTTTTTT. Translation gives CASSTSPGTGGEKLFF.

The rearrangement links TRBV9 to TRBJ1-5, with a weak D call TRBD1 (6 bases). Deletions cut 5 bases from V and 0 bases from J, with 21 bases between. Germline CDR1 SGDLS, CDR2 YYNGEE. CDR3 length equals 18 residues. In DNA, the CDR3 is TGTGCCAGCAGTCCTCTCCGGGGGGCCAGGGCTAGCAATCAGCCCCAGCATTTT. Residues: CASSPLRGARASNQPQHF.

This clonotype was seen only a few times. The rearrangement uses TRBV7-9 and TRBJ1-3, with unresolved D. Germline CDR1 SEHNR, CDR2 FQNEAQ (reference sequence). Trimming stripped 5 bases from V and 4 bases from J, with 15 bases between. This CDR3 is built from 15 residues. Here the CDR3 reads CASSPTAPQGNTIYF. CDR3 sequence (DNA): TGTGCCAGCAGCCCCACGGCCCCGCAAGGAAACACCATATATTTT. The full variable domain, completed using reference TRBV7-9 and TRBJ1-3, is DTGVSQNPRHKITKRGQNVTFRCDPISEHNRLYWYRQTLGQGPEFLTYFQNEAQLEKSRLLSDRFSAERPKGSFSTLEIQRTEQGDSAMYLCASSPTAPQGNTIYFGEGSWLTVV.

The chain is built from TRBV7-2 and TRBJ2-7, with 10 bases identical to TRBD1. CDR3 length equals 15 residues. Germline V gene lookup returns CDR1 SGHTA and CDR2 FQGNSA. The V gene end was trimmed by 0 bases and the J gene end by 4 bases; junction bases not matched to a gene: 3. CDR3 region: CASSLAGTGVYEQYF. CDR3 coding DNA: TGTGCCAGCAGCTTAGCCGGGACAGGGGTGTACGAGCAGTACTTC.

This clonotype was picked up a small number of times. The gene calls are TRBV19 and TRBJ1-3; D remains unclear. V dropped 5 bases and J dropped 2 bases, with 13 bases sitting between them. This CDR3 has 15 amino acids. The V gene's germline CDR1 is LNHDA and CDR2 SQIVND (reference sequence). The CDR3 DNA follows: TGTGCCAGTAGTCTCGACCACGGACCTGGAAACACCATATATTTT. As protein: CASSLDHGPGNTIYF.

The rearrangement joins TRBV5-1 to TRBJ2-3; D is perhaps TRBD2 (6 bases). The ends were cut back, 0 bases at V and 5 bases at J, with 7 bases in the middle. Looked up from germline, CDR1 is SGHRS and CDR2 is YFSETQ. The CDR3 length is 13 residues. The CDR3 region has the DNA TGCGCCAGCAGCTTGGCCGGGGGAGATACGCAGTATTTT. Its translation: CASSLAGGDTQYF.

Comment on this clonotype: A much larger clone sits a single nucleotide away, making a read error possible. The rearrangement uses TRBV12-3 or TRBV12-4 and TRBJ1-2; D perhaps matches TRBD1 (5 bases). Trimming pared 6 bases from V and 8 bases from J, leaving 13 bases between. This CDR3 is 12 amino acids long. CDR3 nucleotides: TGTGCCAGCAGGGACGGGGGTAAAGGCTACACCTTC. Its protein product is CASRDGGKGYTF.

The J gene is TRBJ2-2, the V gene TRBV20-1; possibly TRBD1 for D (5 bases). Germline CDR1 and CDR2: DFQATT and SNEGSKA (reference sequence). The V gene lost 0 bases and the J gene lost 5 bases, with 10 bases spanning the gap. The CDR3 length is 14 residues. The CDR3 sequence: CSARDFRVTGELFF. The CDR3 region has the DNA TGCAGTGCTAGAGATTTCAGGGTAACCGGGGAGCTGTTTTTT.

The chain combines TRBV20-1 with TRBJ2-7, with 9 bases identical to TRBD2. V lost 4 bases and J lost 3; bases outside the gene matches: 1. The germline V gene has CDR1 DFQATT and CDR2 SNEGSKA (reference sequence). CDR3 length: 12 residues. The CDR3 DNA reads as TGCAGTGCTACGCGGGAGGGCTACGAGCAGTACTTC. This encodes CSATREGYEQYF.